The clone carrying this TCR beta chain was detected only once. The data stem from a study of blood T cell repertoires in COVID-19. Germline CDR1 and CDR2: MNHGY and SVAAGI. With 4 bases removed from V and 12 bases from J, the gap between germline ends came to 16 bases. The CDR3 extends over 13 amino acids. Original methodology: Amplification of reference gene primers provided the estimated nucleated cell counts. Method: immunoSEQ multiplex PCR; TCRdb's copy keeps in-frame clones and lacks some. V, J and clone size are those of that table, while D and trimming were read from the DNA. The sample shows approximately 140,000 clones, about four fifths of them seen only once.

The J gene is TRBJ1-5, the V gene TRBV6-9; D is uncertain. The sample taken for sequencing was peripheral blood. The TCR sequence derives from a man between 25 and 39 years old with COVID-19, enrolled during active disease. The CDR3 bases are TGTGCCAGCAGTTCCCTTTTTCCGGGTGGCCAGCATTTT. Protein sequence: CASSSLFPGGQHF.